This T cell receptor (beta chain) was profiled in a study of T cell responses to AZD1222 COVID-19 vaccine. Study conclusions and caveats: Within unmutated variant regions lay the reported targets of nearly half of spike-specific TCRs. CD4 TCRs covered the whole spike, strongest at regions 160-218 and 743-854.

TCRdb's table, derived via immunoSEQ multiplex PCR, lists solely in-frame clones and lacks some. The table has 150,000 or so clones, about 92% seen once; the top ten hold approximately 19%. Germline trimming cut 6 bases from V and 8 bases from J; bases unmatched to any gene: 10. The CDR3 runs 15 residues. Germline V gives CDR1 SNHLY, CDR2 FYNNEI. For this clone: The antigen is unknown.

Sample: peripheral blood, taken on day 0 of AZD1222 vaccination. The V call is TRBV2, the J call TRBJ1-6; 7 positions agree with TRBD1. The sequence was collected from an adult in good health. CDR3 amino acids: CASREKRQGDSPLHF. CDR3 coding DNA: TGTGCCAGCAGGGAGAAAAGACAGGGAGATTCACCCCTCCACTTT.